This TCR beta chain was recovered during a study of T cell responses to AZD1222 COVID-19 vaccine. Points from the study as a whole: Repertoires were sampled only after the peak T cell response.

As regards this clone: Its antigen is undetermined.

The CDR3 runs 16 residues. Trimming pared 5 bases from V and 1 base from J, leaving 17 bases between. Germline V CDR1 and CDR2: SGHTA, FQGNSA. TCRdb's copy holds only in-frame clones and misses some; the assay was immunoSEQ multiplex PCR. The sample lists roughly 120,000 clones; approximately 85% were seen once. The J gene is TRBJ2-5, the V gene TRBV7-2, with TRBD1 as a possible D gene (6 bases). The origin of this receptor is an adult in good health. Source: peripheral blood, taken on day 0 of MenACWY control vaccination. This chain's CDR3 is CASSREGPGAQETQYF. CDR3 DNA: TGTGCCAGCAGCCGCGAAGGTCCAGGGGCCCAAGAGACCCAGTACTTC.